This T cell receptor (beta chain) is from a study of T cell responses to AZD1222 COVID-19 vaccine. Notes on this clone: Antigen: not known.

Measured with immunoSEQ multiplex PCR; TCRdb has only the in-frame clones, and not every one. Among more than 75,000 clones, about 90% were seen once, and the ten largest hold around 6.8%. Points from the study as a whole: White British ancestry dominated among donors, who included more females, and clonal diversity was possibly underestimated. At baseline, seropositivity was found in only six or seven AZD1222 recipients. At 160-218 and 743-854, vaccine-associated CD4 TCRs were dominant, and they spanned spike. Reports say nearly half of spike-specific TCRs go after unmutated variant regions.

Germline loops: CDR1 SGHTA, CDR2 FQGNSA. V trimming: 5 bases; J trimming: 5 bases; junction bases outside the gene matches: 7. This CDR3 region has 15 residues. This chain uses TRBV7-2 with TRBJ1-5; TRBD1 matches 9 bases. This specimen consisted of peripheral blood, obtained on day 0 of AZD1222 vaccination. The receptor was derived from an adult in good health. The CDR3 DNA reads as TGTGCCAGCAGCCCTCGTAGGACAGGGGATCAGCCCCAGCATTTT. Protein product: CASSPRRTGDQPQHF.